This T cell receptor beta chain was observed in a study of tumor and adjacent non-tumor tissue in lung cancer. Overall study context: The cohort had roughly 11 adenocarcinoma, a couple of squamous cell and 1 small cell patients. Study-wide findings and caveats: TCR diversity was significantly greater in tumor than normal lung tissue.

The CDR3 has 14 residues. Per germline, CDR1 SGHAT and CDR2 FQNNGV. Three rounds of nested PCR, following a modified ARM-PCR protocol, produced the TCRbeta library. TCRdb analysed the multiplex PCR reads with MiXCR anew, one entry per CDR3 protein. The sample lists approximately 140,000 distinct CDR3 sequences; approximately 66% were seen once. The template was RNA from unsorted bulk tissue. As to this clonotype: Its matching antigen is unknown.

The rearrangement joins TRBV11-2 to TRBJ2-7; no clear D gene. This clonotype was obtained from a man aged 55-75 years with small cell lung cancer. Sequencing was carried out using lung tumor tissue. This CDR3 is CVSSPDLTSYEHYV. The CDR3 DNA sequence: TGTGTCAGCAGCCCCGACTTGACCTCCTACGAGCATTACGTC.